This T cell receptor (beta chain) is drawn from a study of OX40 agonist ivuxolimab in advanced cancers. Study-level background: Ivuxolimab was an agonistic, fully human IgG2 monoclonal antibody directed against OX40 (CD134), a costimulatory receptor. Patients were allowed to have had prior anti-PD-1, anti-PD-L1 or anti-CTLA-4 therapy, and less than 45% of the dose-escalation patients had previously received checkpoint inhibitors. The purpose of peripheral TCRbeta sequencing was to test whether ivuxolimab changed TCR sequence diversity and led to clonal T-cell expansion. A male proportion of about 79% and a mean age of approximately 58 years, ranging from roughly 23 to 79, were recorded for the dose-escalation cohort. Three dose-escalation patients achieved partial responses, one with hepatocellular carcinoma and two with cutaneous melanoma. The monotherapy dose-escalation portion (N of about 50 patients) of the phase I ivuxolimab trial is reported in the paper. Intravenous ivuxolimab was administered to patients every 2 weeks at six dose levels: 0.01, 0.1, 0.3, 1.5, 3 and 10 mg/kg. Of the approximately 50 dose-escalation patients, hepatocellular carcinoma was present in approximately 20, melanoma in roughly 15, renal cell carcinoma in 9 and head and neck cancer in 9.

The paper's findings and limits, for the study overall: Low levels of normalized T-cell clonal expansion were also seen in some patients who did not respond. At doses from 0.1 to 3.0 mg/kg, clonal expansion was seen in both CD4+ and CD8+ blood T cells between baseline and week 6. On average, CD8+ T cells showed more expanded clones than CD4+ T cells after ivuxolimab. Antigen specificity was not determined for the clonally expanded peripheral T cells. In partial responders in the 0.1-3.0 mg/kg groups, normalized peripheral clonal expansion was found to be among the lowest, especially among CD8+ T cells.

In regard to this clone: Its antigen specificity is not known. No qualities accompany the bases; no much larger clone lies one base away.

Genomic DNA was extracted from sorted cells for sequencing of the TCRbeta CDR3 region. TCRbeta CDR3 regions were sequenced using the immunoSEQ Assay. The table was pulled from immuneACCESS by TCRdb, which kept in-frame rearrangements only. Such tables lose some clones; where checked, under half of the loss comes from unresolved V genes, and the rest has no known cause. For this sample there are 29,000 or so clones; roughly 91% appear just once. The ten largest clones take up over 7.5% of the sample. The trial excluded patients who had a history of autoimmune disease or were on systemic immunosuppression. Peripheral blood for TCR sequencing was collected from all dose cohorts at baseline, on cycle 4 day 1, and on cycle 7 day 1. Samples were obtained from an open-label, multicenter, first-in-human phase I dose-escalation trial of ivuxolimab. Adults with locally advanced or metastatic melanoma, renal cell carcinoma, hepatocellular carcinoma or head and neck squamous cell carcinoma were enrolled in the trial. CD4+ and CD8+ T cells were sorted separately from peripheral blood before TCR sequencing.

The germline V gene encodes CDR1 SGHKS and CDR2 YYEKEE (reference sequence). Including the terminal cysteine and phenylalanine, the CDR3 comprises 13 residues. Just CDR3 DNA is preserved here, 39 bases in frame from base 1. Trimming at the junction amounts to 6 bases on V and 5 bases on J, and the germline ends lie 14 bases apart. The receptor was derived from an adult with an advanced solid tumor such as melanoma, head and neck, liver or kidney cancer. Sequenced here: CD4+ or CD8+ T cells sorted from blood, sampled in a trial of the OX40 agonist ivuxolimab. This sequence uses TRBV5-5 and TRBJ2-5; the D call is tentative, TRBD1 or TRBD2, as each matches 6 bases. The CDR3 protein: CASINRAGETQYF. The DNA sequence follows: TGTGCCAGCATCAACAGGGCGGGGGAGACCCAGTACTTC. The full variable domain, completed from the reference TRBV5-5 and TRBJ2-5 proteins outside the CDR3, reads DAGVTQSPTHLIKTRGQQVTLRCSPISGHKSVSWYQQVLGQGPQFIFQYYEKEERGRGNFPDRFSARQFPNYSSELNVNALLLGDSALYLCASINRAGETQYFGPGTRLLVL.